Listed below are T cell receptor beta chains from one sample, sequenced in a study of CD8 T cells in ankylosing spondylitis. TCRdb independently ran MiXCR on the 5' RACE reads; one entry per CDR3 protein. This sample has around 540,000 distinct CDR3 sequences, with 12% found just once. Sequenced: blood, either unsorted or a sorted T cell fraction (not recorded which). These receptors were obtained from a male donor with ankylosing spondylitis. Both conserved end residues are part of each CDR3.

V gene: TRBV9
J gene: TRBJ2-2
CDR3 protein: CASSVVSGNTGELFF

V gene: TRBV20-1
J gene: TRBJ2-1
CDR3 protein: CSARDFSGGPGNEQFF

V gene: TRBV27
J gene: TRBJ2-7
CDR3 protein: CASSPPPGQGYEQYF

V gene: TRBV20-1
J gene: TRBJ1-6
CDR3 protein: CSATTGLYNSPLHF

V gene: TRBV2
J gene: TRBJ1-6
CDR3 protein: CASSPQGIRNSPLHF

V gene: TRBV5-1
J gene: TRBJ2-1
CDR3 protein: CASSLALRLGYNEQFF

V gene: TRBV5-1
J gene: TRBJ2-5
CDR3 protein: CASSFGEGGETQYF

V gene: TRBV19
J gene: TRBJ2-7
CDR3 protein: CASSIGRGGEQYF

V gene: TRBV12-3/TRBV12-4
J gene: TRBJ2-7
CDR3 protein: CASSSLELGSSGEQYF

V gene: TRBV15
J gene: TRBJ2-1
CDR3 protein: CATSRGVEGQGVNEQFF

V gene: TRBV6-2/TRBV6-3
J gene: TRBJ2-1
CDR3 protein: CASSYRTGTSGRAGNEQFF

V gene: TRBV6-5
J gene: TRBJ2-1
CDR3 protein: CASRMGPNEQFF

V gene: TRBV15
J gene: TRBJ1-2
CDR3 protein: CATSRGGGADYGYTF

V gene: TRBV5-1
J gene: TRBJ2-1
CDR3 protein: CASSLEVPNPSYNEQFF

V gene: TRBV7-9
J gene: TRBJ2-7
CDR3 protein: CASSVDSYEQYF

V gene: TRBV24-1
J gene: TRBJ2-7
CDR3 protein: CATSGQGYEQYF

V gene: TRBV5-1
J gene: TRBJ1-2
CDR3 protein: CASSLSAGMDYGYTF

V gene: TRBV7-9
J gene: TRBJ1-1
CDR3 protein: CASSYSGQGSTEAFF

V gene: TRBV5-6
J gene: TRBJ2-3
CDR3 protein: CASSLGTGASTDTQYF

V gene: TRBV7-9
J gene: TRBJ2-3
CDR3 protein: CASSLGGVTSDTQYF

V gene: TRBV2
J gene: TRBJ2-3
CDR3 protein: CASSEAAGTDTQYF

V gene: TRBV12-3/TRBV12-4
J gene: TRBJ2-3
CDR3 protein: CASTYLSLDTQYF

V gene: TRBV4-2
J gene: TRBJ2-5
CDR3 protein: CASSQEAPRKSGVGRETQYF

V gene: TRBV3-1
J gene: TRBJ2-7
CDR3 protein: CASSWESYEQYF

V gene: TRBV12-3/TRBV12-4
J gene: TRBJ1-1
CDR3 protein: CASSLLQGRNTEAFF

V gene: TRBV12-3/TRBV12-4
J gene: TRBJ1-1
CDR3 protein: CASTGGWTMNTEAFF

V gene: TRBV19
J gene: TRBJ2-1
CDR3 protein: CASSDRTGSYNEQFF

V gene: TRBV4-1
J gene: TRBJ1-2
CDR3 protein: CASSQVQDLHGYTF

V gene: TRBV19
J gene: TRBJ2-1
CDR3 protein: CASSMIGLAGRNEQFF

V gene: TRBV3-1
J gene: TRBJ2-5
CDR3 protein: CASSQTGGGETQYF

V gene: TRBV18
J gene: TRBJ2-1
CDR3 protein: CASSPPAGVNEQFF

V gene: TRBV29-1
J gene: TRBJ2-1
CDR3 protein: CSVRGSPDNEQFF

V gene: TRBV27
J gene: TRBJ1-1
CDR3 protein: CASRGGQLRDFEAFF

V gene: TRBV10-1
J gene: TRBJ2-1
CDR3 protein: CASSEIPSGRGNEQFF

V gene: TRBV5-4
J gene: TRBJ1-2
CDR3 protein: CASSWGSMDGYTF

V gene: TRBV20-1
J gene: TRBJ2-1
CDR3 protein: CSARAGRAGYEQFF

V gene: TRBV15
J gene: TRBJ2-2
CDR3 protein: CATSTGTGRSGELFF

V gene: TRBV28
J gene: TRBJ2-5
CDR3 protein: CASSSPGGVRETQYF

V gene: TRBV3-1
J gene: TRBJ1-4
CDR3 protein: CASSQHRGHNVEKLFF

V gene: TRBV4-2
J gene: TRBJ2-1
CDR3 protein: CASSQGQAGSYNEQFF

V gene: TRBV27
J gene: TRBJ2-1
CDR3 protein: CASQRRAGYNEQFF

V gene: TRBV4-1
J gene: TRBJ1-2
CDR3 protein: CASSRYTGGDDGYTF

V gene: TRBV14
J gene: TRBJ1-3
CDR3 protein: CASSSIGDTIYF

V gene: TRBV7-9
J gene: TRBJ1-1
CDR3 protein: CASSLSFKTGRAFF

V gene: TRBV20-1
J gene: TRBJ2-1
CDR3 protein: CSARDPRAGGPNEQFF

V gene: TRBV7-9
J gene: TRBJ2-1
CDR3 protein: CASGTGGVYNEQFF

V gene: TRBV12-3/TRBV12-4
J gene: TRBJ1-4
CDR3 protein: CASNSEGGKLFF